The rows below give T cell receptor beta chains drawn from one sample of a study of blood T cell repertoires in COVID-19. The method was immunoSEQ multiplex PCR; TCRdb's version includes in-frame clones alone and lacks a portion of them. Found here are about 260,000 clones, around 86% of them singletons; the top ten hold 13%. Sequencing was carried out using peripheral blood. The receptors derive from a human donor in a cohort sampled during active COVID-19. CDR3s include the opening cysteine and the closing phenylalanine or tryptophan. A D gene is named only where the DNA matches it firmly. For some rows the clone size is stated as once, few or many, or as a class when expanded; others skip it.

j_call	clone_size	d_call	v_call	cdr3_nt	cdr3_aa
TRBJ1-1	NA	NA	TRBV30	TGTGCCTGGACGTCCCCCGGTACAGGGATTCAAGCTTTCTTT	CAWTSPGTGIQAFF
TRBJ1-6	NA	NA	TRBV11-2	TGTGCCAGCAGCTCCAATAATTCACCCCTCCACTTT	CASSSNNSPLHF
TRBJ2-6	NA	TRBD1	TRBV19	TGTGCCAGTAGTGAAACAGGGGGCGTCCTGACTTTC	CASSETGGVLTF
TRBJ2-7	NA	NA	TRBV5-1	TGCGCCAGCAGCATCGGGACTCAAGGGTACGAGCAGTACTTC	CASSIGTQGYEQYF
TRBJ2-1	NA	NA	TRBV15	TGTGCCACCAGCAGAGATTTCGAGGAGGGCAATGAGCAGTTCTTC	CATSRDFEEGNEQFF
TRBJ1-5	NA	NA	TRBV18	TGTGCCAGCTCACCAGAGGGTGGTTTACAGTCGCAGCCCCAGCATTTT	CASSPEGGLQSQPQHF
TRBJ2-5	NA	NA	TRBV28	TGTGCCAGCAGGAGGGATGGGGGCGCGGAGACCCAGTACTTC	CASRRDGGAETQYF
TRBJ2-3	once	NA	TRBV6-5	TGTGCCACCATTGGGGGAGGCGCCACAGATACGCAGTATTTT	CATIGGGATDTQYF
TRBJ2-3	once	NA	TRBV19	TGTGCCAGTAGTGAGAGGGGCACAGATACGCAGTATTTT	CASSERGTDTQYF
TRBJ2-2	NA	TRBD1	TRBV19	TGTGCCAGTAGTATAGGAGACAGGGGGGGCAACACCGGGGAGCTGTTTTTT	CASSIGDRGGNTGELFF
TRBJ2-2	NA	TRBD2	TRBV27	TGTGCCAGCAGCCGCCGAGGGCGGCGGGAGGGCCCCACCGGGGAGCTGTTTTTT	CASSRRGRREGPTGELFF
TRBJ2-7	NA	TRBD1	TRBV3-1/TRBV3-2	TGTGCCAGCAGCGGGTCCCGGACAGGCCACTACGAGCAGTACTTC	CASSGSRTGHYEQYF
TRBJ1-2	NA	NA	TRBV28	TGTGCCAGCAGTTTAGGGAGTTTCGGAGCGTATGGCTACACCTTC	CASSLGSFGAYGYTF
TRBJ2-5	many	TRBD2	TRBV7-7	TGTGCCAGCAGCCGGGGCAGACTAGCGGGAGGGGAGGAGACCCAGTACTTC	CASSRGRLAGGEETQYF
TRBJ2-7	NA	NA	TRBV4-3	TGCGCCAGCAGCGTGTTTAGGGGGAGCGCCGAGCAGTACTTC	CASSVFRGSAEQYF
TRBJ2-3	NA	NA	TRBV15	TGTGCCACCAGCAGAGGGGCTTACGGGGGCACAGATACGCAGTATTTT	CATSRGAYGGTDTQYF
TRBJ2-1	NA	TRBD2	TRBV3-1/TRBV3-2	TGTGCCAGCAGCCAGGCAGAGGTCCTAGCGGGAAATGAGCAGTTCTTC	CASSQAEVLAGNEQFF
TRBJ2-3	NA	TRBD2	TRBV7-9	TGTGCCAGCAGCTGGACTAGCAGCACAGATACGCAGTATTTT	CASSWTSSTDTQYF
TRBJ1-5	few	NA	TRBV12-3/TRBV12-4	TGTGCCAGCAGTCCGGGAGGGCGGCCCCAGCATTTT	CASSPGGRPQHF
TRBJ2-3	NA	TRBD2	TRBV5-4	TGTGCCAGCAGCTTGGAAAGTGTAGCGGGGGCCACAGATACGCAGTATTTT	CASSLESVAGATDTQYF
TRBJ2-3	NA	NA	TRBV28	TGTGCCAGCAGTCCGCCAGGGCAGCTGTGGGATACGCAGTATTTT	CASSPPGQLWDTQYF
TRBJ2-6	NA	NA	TRBV5-1	TGCGCCAGCAGCTTGGGACACCTCTCTGGGGCCAACGTCCTGACTTTC	CASSLGHLSGANVLTF
TRBJ1-1	NA	TRBD1	TRBV6-5	TGTGCCAGCAGTAAGACAGGGAAGTACACTGAAGCTTTCTTT	CASSKTGKYTEAFF
TRBJ2-5	NA	TRBD1	TRBV15	TGTGCCACCAGCACAAGACAGGGGGAAGAGACCCAGTACTTC	CATSTRQGEETQYF
TRBJ2-2	few	TRBD2	TRBV7-7	TGTGCCAGCAGCTTACTCAGGGAGGGCAGGGAGCTGTTTTTT	CASSLLREGRELFF
TRBJ2-1	NA	NA	TRBV7-8	TGTGCCAGCAGCTTAGGAGCGCTCTCCTACAATGAGCAGTTCTTC	CASSLGALSYNEQFF
TRBJ2-5	NA	NA	TRBV6-5	TGTGCCAGCAGTTCAGTCCCGGGACTCAGGGAGACCCAGTACTTC	CASSSVPGLRETQYF
TRBJ2-1	NA	TRBD2	TRBV14	TGTGCCAGCTCTAGCGGGAGTTCCTACAATGAGCAGTTCTTC	CASSSGSSYNEQFF
TRBJ2-7	NA	NA	TRBV6-5	TGTGCCAGCAGTTCCGAACGGAGGGGGCGAGCCTACGAGCAGTACTTC	CASSSERRGRAYEQYF
TRBJ1-2	NA	NA	TRBV5-1	TGCGCCAGCAGCCCAAGCGGGACATCCTATGGCTACACCTTC	CASSPSGTSYGYTF
TRBJ2-7	NA	TRBD2	TRBV7-2	TGTGCCAGCAGCTTAGCACTAGCGGGAAAGGACCCGTACTTC	CASSLALAGKDPYF
TRBJ2-1	NA	NA	TRBV3-1/TRBV3-2	TGTGCCAGCAGCCAAGTTTTCGGGTATGAGCAGTTCTTC	CASSQVFGYEQFF
TRBJ1-4	NA	NA	TRBV6-5	TGTGCCAGCAGGTGGGGGGTTGAGGAAAAACTGTTTTTT	CASRWGVEEKLFF
TRBJ2-7	NA	NA	TRBV5-1	TGCGCCAGCAGCTTGGCCCCCCCAGCGGACTCCTACGAGCAGTACTTC	CASSLAPPADSYEQYF
TRBJ1-2	NA	NA	TRBV7-2	TGTGCCAGCAGCTTCGTACTAAACTATGGCTACACCTTC	CASSFVLNYGYTF
TRBJ2-1	NA	TRBD2	TRBV6-2/TRBV6-3	TGTGCCAGCAGCTGGGCGATTAGCGGGAGGGCCTTGATGAATGAGCAGTTCTTC	CASSWAISGRALMNEQFF
TRBJ1-2	NA	NA	TRBV7-9	TGTGCCAGCAGCTTACTAGAGGTGTGGGACTATGGCTACACCTTC	CASSLLEVWDYGYTF
TRBJ2-1	NA	TRBD1	TRBV6-5	TGTGCCAGCAGGGACAGGGGCTGGTTGAACAATGAGCAGTTCTTC	CASRDRGWLNNEQFF
TRBJ1-5	NA	TRBD1	TRBV29-1	TGCAGCGTTGCAGGGGGCTATAGCAATCAGCCCCAGCATTTT	CSVAGGYSNQPQHF
TRBJ1-2	NA	NA	TRBV27	TGTGCCAGCAGTTTAAGTAGGGGCCGAACCTATGGCTACACCTTC	CASSLSRGRTYGYTF
TRBJ1-1	NA	NA	TRBV29-1	TGCAGCGTTGTGGAGACGGGGACTGAAGCTTTCTTT	CSVVETGTEAFF
TRBJ2-7	NA	NA	TRBV9	TGTGCCAGCAGCGTAGATCCCAGTGGAGGGTACTACGAGCAGTACTTC	CASSVDPSGGYYEQYF
TRBJ2-6	NA	NA	TRBV28	TGTGCCAGCAGTTTACATCCCCCCGGGGCCAACGTCCTGACTTTC	CASSLHPPGANVLTF
TRBJ2-7	NA	TRBD1	TRBV6-2/TRBV6-3	TGTGCCAGCAGTAGGACAGGGGACGAGCAGTACTTC	CASSRTGDEQYF
TRBJ2-1	once	TRBD1	TRBV3-1/TRBV3-2	TGTGCCAGCAGATCCTCGACAGGGATGAATGAGCAGTTCTTC	CASRSSTGMNEQFF
TRBJ2-1	NA	TRBD2	TRBV3-1/TRBV3-2	TGTGCCAGCAGCCAAGATCTAGCGGGGGGCTACAATGAGCAGTTCTTC	CASSQDLAGGYNEQFF
TRBJ2-7	NA	TRBD1	TRBV6-5	TGTGCCAGCAGTCAACCGGGGACAGGGGAGCAGTACTTC	CASSQPGTGEQYF
TRBJ2-5	NA	TRBD2	TRBV29-1	TGCAGCGTTGATTTTCTAGGTGGCGGGAGGGCATGGGAGACCCAGTACTTC	CSVDFLGGGRAWETQYF